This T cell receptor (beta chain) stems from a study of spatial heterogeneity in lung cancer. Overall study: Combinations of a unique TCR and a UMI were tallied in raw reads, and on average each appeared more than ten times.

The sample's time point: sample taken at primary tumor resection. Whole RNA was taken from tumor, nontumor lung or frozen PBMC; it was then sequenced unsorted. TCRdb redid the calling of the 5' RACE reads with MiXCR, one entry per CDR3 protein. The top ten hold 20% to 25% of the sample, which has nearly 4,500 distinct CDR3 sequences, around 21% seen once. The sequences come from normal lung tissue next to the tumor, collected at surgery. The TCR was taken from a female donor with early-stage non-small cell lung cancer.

This CDR3 reads CASSNPDRVTYGYTF. The CDR3, as DNA: TGTGCCAGCAGTAACCCGGACAGGGTTACGTATGGCTACACCTTC. V usage is TRBV12-3 or TRBV12-4 and J usage is TRBJ1-2; 8 bases map to TRBD1. V shed 5 bases and J 5 bases; nucleotides not matched to a gene: 10. The CDR3 is made up of 15 amino acids.